These 2 T cell receptor beta chains were sequenced from one sample in a study of blood T cells in healthy people across ages. It was with a sample-barcoded 5' primer and a J-beta primer mix that a second PCR of roughly 7 to 12 cycles was run. TCRdb re-called the 5' RACE reads through MiXCR, storing one row per CDR3 protein. The sample lists about 1,500,000 distinct CDR3 sequences; 42% were seen once. Material for sequencing was blood. Receptors were obtained from a woman younger than 35 in good health.

The sample holds a few counts of this clonotype. The J gene is TRBJ2-1, the V gene TRBV5-1; D not resolved. Per germline, CDR1 SGHRS and CDR2 YFSETQ. The CDR3 consists of 17 residues. V gave up 0 bases and J gave up 6 bases, with 19 bases separating them. CDR3 DNA: TGCGCCAGCAGCTTGGAGGACGGTGGGCGTTTTTTCAATGAGCAGTTCTTC. Its protein is CASSLEDGGRFFNEQFF.

In its sample, this clonotype was seen a few times. J is TRBJ2-1 and V is TRBV9; TRBD1 or TRBD2 may be the D gene (5 bases each). This CDR3 contains 17 residues. Germline-derived CDR1 and CDR2 are SGDLS and YYNGEE. The germline V and J ends were trimmed by 1 base and 4 bases, with 18 bases remaining between them. DNA for the CDR3: TGTGCCAGCAGCGTACGCCCTGGGGACGGAAGATACAATGAGCAGTTCTTC. This translates into CASSVRPGDGRYNEQFF.